The TCR beta chain described here comes from a study of shared clonotypes between healthy human individuals. Assay used: immunoSEQ multiplex PCR; TCRdb lists only in-frame clones, some missing. The table includes more than 2,000,000 clones, about 92% detected once. Source material: naive CD4+ T cells sorted from blood. Subset meaning: CD45RA+ positively selected. The TCR comes from a man between 18 and 35 years old in good health.

CDR3 loop: CASSALKGDEQFF. The CDR3, as DNA: TGTGCCAGCAGCGCGTTAAAGGGGGATGAGCAGTTCTTC. The chain uses TRBV7-6 and TRBJ2-1; weak D call: TRBD1 (6 bases). The germline V and J ends were trimmed by 5 bases and 8 bases, with 13 bases remaining between them. The CDR3 is 13 residues long. The germline V gene encodes CDR1 SGHVS and CDR2 FNYEAQ.